This TCR beta chain emerged from a study of post-analysis software for immune sequencing data. In germline, CDR1 is LGHDT, CDR2 YNNKEL (reference sequence). The V and J ends lost 0 bases and 5 bases respectively, with 16 bases between them. This CDR3 comprises 16 residues. Study-level results: Included in a set of about five TRBV segments more frequent in patients than controls were TRBV5-6, TRBV5-1 and TRBV20-1.

cDNA libraries of TCR beta carried unique molecular identifiers. TCRdb passed the PCR reads through MiXCR, listing each CDR3 protein once. This sample has 820,000 or so distinct CDR3 sequences, with 53% found just once. As regards this clonotype: Its antigen is still unknown.

J is TRBJ1-1 and V is TRBV3-1; D gene uncertain. The clonotype comes from a girl aged 5 to 17 with multiple sclerosis. Specimen: blood. CDR3 sequence (DNA): TGTGCCAGCAGCCAAGATTCCCCAGGCCGGAGGACTGAAGCTTTCTTT. Encoded protein: CASSQDSPGRRTEAFF.